Listed below are T cell receptor beta chains from one sample, sequenced in a study of T cells in Graves' hyperthyroidism and ophthalmopathy. TCRdb ran MiXCR on the multiplex PCR reads and lists one entry per CDR3 protein. The sample yields hundreds of thousands of distinct CDR3 sequences, around 39% seen once. The sample was blood. These receptors all come from a man between 18 and 35 years old with Graves' hyperthyroidism. The conserved cysteine and the conserved F or W are not part of the CDR3 here. A D gene is named only where the DNA matches it firmly.

J gene	V gene	D gene	CDR3 protein
TRBJ1-5	TRBV20-1	-	SARATRSQETQH
TRBJ2-5	TRBV6-5	-	ASSRTQGIQETQY
TRBJ2-5	TRBV10-3	TRBD1	AISEKGQGGAGETQY
TRBJ1-2	TRBV29-1	-	SVDRGYGYT
TRBJ2-7	TRBV6-1	-	ASSEIYGTANYEQY
TRBJ1-1	TRBV7-9	TRBD1	ASSLEGDRVTEAF
TRBJ1-5	TRBV9	TRBD1	ASTRRPGQGSQPQH
TRBJ2-2	TRBV7-9	-	ASSLDTANTGELF
TRBJ1-6	TRBV25-1	-	ASSAVEGGELLNSPLH
TRBJ2-5	TRBV10-1	-	ASSSGTGRSRTQY
TRBJ1-2	TRBV12-3/TRBV12-4	TRBD1	ASTKTGQAENGYT
TRBJ2-7	TRBV6-2/TRBV6-3	-	ASAPLGDEQY
TRBJ1-1	TRBV7-3	-	ASSPLPTRAEAF
TRBJ1-1	TRBV2	TRBD1	ASIRQGGGNEAF
TRBJ1-4	TRBV29-1	-	SVEDVALQGRMF